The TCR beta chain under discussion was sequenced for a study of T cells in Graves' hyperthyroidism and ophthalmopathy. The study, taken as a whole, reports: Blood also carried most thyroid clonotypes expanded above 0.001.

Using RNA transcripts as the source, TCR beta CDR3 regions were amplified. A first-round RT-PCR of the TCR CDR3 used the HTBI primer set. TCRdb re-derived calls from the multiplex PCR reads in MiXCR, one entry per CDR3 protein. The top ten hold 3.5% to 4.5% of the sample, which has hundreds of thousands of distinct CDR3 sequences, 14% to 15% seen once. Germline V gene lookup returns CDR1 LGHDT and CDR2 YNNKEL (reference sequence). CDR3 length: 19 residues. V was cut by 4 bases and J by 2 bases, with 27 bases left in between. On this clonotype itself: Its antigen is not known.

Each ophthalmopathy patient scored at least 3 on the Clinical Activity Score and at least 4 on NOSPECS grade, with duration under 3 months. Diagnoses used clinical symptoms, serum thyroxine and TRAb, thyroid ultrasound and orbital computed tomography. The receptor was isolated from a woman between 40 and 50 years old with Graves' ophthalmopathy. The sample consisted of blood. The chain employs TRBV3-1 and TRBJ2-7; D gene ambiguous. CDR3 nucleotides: TGTGCCAGCAGCCCTCCGCCCCCATTACAACCATCGTGTCCCTACGAGCAGTACTTC. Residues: CASSPPPPLQPSCPYEQYF.